These T cell receptor beta chains were read from a single sample in a study of OX40 agonist ivuxolimab in advanced cancers. Profiled with immunoSEQ multiplex PCR; TCRdb holds only in-frame clones, not every one. The sample holds about 27,000 clones; around 82% are singletons and the top ten take less than 15%. Specimen: CD4+ or CD8+ T cells sorted from blood, collected in a trial of the OX40 agonist ivuxolimab. Every receptor here comes from an adult with an advanced solid tumor such as melanoma, head and neck, liver or kidney cancer. CDR3s include the opening cysteine and the closing phenylalanine or tryptophan. D genes are given only for firm matches. The size field is filled for only some rows; it gives once, few, many or a size class.

d_gene: -
j_gene: TRBJ2-7
abundance: -
v_gene: TRBV10-1
CDR3aa: CASSDGPDADEQYF
CDR3nt: TGCGCCAGCAGTGACGGACCCGATGCGGACGAGCAGTACTTC

d_gene: TRBD1
j_gene: TRBJ1-1
abundance: -
v_gene: TRBV5-1
CDR3aa: CASSLDWTGIENTEAFF
CDR3nt: TGCGCCAGCAGCTTGGATTGGACAGGAATAGAGAACACTGAAGCTTTCTTT

d_gene: -
j_gene: TRBJ2-7
abundance: -
v_gene: TRBV4-1
CDR3aa: CASSPTGSSYEQYF
CDR3nt: TGCGCCAGCAGCCCGACAGGTAGCTCCTACGAGCAGTACTTC

d_gene: -
j_gene: TRBJ1-1
abundance: -
v_gene: TRBV5-1
CDR3aa: CASSLLGVGTEAFF
CDR3nt: TGCGCCAGCAGCTTGTTGGGGGTGGGGACTGAAGCTTTCTTT

d_gene: -
j_gene: TRBJ2-7
abundance: once
v_gene: TRBV19
CDR3aa: CASSIGRGGPGHEQYF
CDR3nt: TGTGCCAGTAGTATAGGAAGGGGGGGGCCAGGACACGAGCAGTACTTC

d_gene: -
j_gene: TRBJ2-7
abundance: -
v_gene: TRBV13
CDR3aa: CASSLGPGGRSYEQYF
CDR3nt: TGTGCCAGCAGCTTAGGTCCCGGGGGCCGGTCCTACGAGCAGTACTTC

d_gene: -
j_gene: TRBJ2-7
abundance: -
v_gene: TRBV7-9
CDR3aa: CASSLGLGPLSF
CDR3nt: TGTGCCAGCAGCTTAGGTCTAGGCCCCCTCAGCTTC

d_gene: -
j_gene: TRBJ1-2
abundance: few
v_gene: TRBV18
CDR3aa: CASSPPISVLGYTF
CDR3nt: TGTGCCAGCTCACCACCAATCTCGGTGTTGGGCTACACCTTC

d_gene: -
j_gene: TRBJ1-6
abundance: once
v_gene: TRBV19
CDR3aa: CASSLPLGPGSPLHF
CDR3nt: TGTGCCAGTAGTTTACCCTTGGGCCCCGGGTCACCCCTCCACTTT

d_gene: -
j_gene: TRBJ2-5
abundance: -
v_gene: TRBV4-1
CDR3aa: CASSQAVLETQYF
CDR3nt: TGCGCCAGCAGCCAAGCAGTGCTTGAGACCCAGTACTTC

d_gene: TRBD1
j_gene: TRBJ1-1
abundance: -
v_gene: TRBV7-9
CDR3aa: CASSLPGQMNTEAFF
CDR3nt: TGTGCCAGCAGCTTGCCGGGACAGATGAACACTGAAGCTTTCTTT

d_gene: -
j_gene: TRBJ2-1
abundance: once
v_gene: TRBV15
CDR3aa: CATSTGQGRYNEQFF
CDR3nt: TGTGCCACCAGCACTGGGCAGGGGCGCTACAATGAGCAGTTCTTC

d_gene: -
j_gene: TRBJ2-6
abundance: -
v_gene: TRBV5-6
CDR3aa: CASSLVGGSGANVLTF
CDR3nt: TGTGCCAGCAGCTTGGTAGGGGGCTCTGGGGCCAACGTCCTGACTTTC

d_gene: -
j_gene: TRBJ1-1
abundance: -
v_gene: TRBV4-1
CDR3aa: CASSQVLQGYEAFF
CDR3nt: TGCGCCAGCAGCCAAGTACTGCAGGGGTATGAAGCTTTCTTT

d_gene: -
j_gene: TRBJ2-1
abundance: -
v_gene: TRBV5-1
CDR3aa: CASSLGVGGATYNEQFF
CDR3nt: TGCGCCAGCAGCTTGGGGGTGGGCGGGGCAACCTACAATGAGCAGTTCTTC

d_gene: TRBD1
j_gene: TRBJ2-7
abundance: once
v_gene: TRBV6-5
CDR3aa: CASSVTVTGSNEQYF
CDR3nt: TGTGCCAGCAGTGTCACTGTGACAGGGTCCAACGAGCAGTACTTC

d_gene: -
j_gene: TRBJ2-7
abundance: -
v_gene: TRBV5-1
CDR3aa: CASSPGVSTPYEQYF
CDR3nt: TGCGCCAGCAGCCCCGGTGTATCTACCCCTTACGAGCAGTACTTC

d_gene: -
j_gene: TRBJ1-1
abundance: medium-sized
v_gene: TRBV6-1
CDR3aa: CASSLQGANTEAFF
CDR3nt: TGTGCCAGCAGTCTACAGGGAGCCAACACTGAAGCTTTCTTT